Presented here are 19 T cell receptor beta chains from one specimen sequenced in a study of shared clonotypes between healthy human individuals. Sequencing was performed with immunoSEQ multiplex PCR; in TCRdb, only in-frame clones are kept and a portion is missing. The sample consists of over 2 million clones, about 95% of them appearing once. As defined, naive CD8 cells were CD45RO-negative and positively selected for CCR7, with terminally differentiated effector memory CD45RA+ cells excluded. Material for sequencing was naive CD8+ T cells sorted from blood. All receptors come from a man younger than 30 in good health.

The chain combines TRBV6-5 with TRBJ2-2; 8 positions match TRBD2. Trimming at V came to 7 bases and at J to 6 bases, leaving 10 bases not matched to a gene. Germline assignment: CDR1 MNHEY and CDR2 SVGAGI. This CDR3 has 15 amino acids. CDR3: CASTPALAVAGELFF. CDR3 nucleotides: TGTGCCAGCACCCCGGCACTAGCGGTTGCCGGGGAGCTGTTTTTT.

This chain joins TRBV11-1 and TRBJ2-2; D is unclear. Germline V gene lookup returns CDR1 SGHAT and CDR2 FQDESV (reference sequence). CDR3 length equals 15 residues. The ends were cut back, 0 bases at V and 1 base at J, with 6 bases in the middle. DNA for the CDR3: TGTGCCAGCAGCTTAGCGCCGATGAACACCGGGGAGCTGTTTTTT. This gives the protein CASSLAPMNTGELFF.

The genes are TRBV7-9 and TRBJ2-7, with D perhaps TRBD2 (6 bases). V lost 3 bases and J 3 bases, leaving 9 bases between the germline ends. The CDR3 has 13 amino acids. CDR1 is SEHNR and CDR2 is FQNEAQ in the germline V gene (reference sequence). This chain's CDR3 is CASSFGGFYEQYF. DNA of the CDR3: TGTGCCAGCAGCTTTGGGGGGTTCTACGAGCAGTACTTC.

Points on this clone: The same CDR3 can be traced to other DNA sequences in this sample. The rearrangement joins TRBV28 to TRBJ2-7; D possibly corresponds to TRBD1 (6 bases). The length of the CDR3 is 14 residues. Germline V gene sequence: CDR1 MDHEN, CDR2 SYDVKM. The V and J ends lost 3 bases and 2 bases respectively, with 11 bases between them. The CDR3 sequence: CASSFTGSAYEQYF. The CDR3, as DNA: TGTGCCAGCAGTTTTACAGGGTCGGCCTACGAGCAGTACTTC.

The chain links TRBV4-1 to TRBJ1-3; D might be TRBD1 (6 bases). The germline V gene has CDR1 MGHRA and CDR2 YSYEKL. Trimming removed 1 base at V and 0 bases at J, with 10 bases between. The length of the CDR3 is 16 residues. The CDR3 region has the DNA TGCGCCAGCAGCCAAGGAGCAGGGGACTCTGGAAACACCATATATTTT. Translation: CASSQGAGDSGNTIYF.

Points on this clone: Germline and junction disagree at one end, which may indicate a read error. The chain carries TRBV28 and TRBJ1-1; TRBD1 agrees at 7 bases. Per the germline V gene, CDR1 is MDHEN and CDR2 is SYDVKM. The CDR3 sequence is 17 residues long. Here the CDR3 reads CASSVWDSRGFSTEAFF. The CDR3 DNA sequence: TGTGCCAGCAGTGTATGGGACAGCAGGGGTTTTAGCACTGAAGCTTTCTTT.

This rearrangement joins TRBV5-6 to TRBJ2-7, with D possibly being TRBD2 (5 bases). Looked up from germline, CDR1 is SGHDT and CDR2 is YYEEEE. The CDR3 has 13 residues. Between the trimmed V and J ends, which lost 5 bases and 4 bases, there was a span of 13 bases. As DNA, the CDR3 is TGTGCCAGCAGTTCTGGGAGCATGTACGAGCAGTACTTC. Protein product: CASSSGSMYEQYF.

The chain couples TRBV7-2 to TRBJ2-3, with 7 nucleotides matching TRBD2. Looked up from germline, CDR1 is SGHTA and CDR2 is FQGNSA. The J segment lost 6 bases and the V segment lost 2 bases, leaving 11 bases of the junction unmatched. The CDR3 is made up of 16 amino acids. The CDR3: CASSLRAGVFGDTQYF. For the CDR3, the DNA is TGTGCCAGCAGCTTAAGGGCGGGAGTGTTTGGGGATACGCAGTATTTT.

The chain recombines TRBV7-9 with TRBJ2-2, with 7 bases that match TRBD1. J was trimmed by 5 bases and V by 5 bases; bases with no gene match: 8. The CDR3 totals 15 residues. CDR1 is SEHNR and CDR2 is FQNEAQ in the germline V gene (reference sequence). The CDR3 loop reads CASSADRSTTGELFF. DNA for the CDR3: TGTGCCAGCAGCGCGGACAGGTCCACGACCGGGGAGCTGTTTTTT.

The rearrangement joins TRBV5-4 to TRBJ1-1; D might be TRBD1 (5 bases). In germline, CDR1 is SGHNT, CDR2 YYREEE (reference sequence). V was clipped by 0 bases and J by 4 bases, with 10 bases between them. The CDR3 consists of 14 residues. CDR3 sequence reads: CASSLDRWSTEAFF. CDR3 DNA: TGTGCCAGCAGCTTGGACAGGTGGAGCACTGAAGCTTTCTTT.

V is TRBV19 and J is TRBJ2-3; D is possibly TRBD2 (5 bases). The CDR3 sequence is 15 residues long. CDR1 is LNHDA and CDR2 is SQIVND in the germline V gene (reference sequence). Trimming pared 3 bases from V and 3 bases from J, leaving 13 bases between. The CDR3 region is CASSMVVAPTDTQYF. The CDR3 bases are TGTGCCAGTAGTATGGTAGTAGCGCCTACAGATACGCAGTATTTT.

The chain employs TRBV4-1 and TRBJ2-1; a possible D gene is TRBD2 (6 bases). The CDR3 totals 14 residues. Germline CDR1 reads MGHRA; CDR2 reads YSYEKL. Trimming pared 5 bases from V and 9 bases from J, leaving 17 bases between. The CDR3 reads CASSSTEGEVEQFF. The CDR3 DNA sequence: TGCGCCAGCAGCTCCACGGAGGGTGAGGTTGAGCAGTTCTTC.

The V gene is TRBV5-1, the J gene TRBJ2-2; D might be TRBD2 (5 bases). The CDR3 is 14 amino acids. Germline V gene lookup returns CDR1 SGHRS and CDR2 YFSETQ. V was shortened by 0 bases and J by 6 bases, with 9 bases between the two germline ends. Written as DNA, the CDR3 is TGCGCCAGCAGCTTGGAGGACTCTCCCGGGGAGCTGTTTTTT. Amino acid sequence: CASSLEDSPGELFF.

CDR3: CASSVVAGGIDTQYF. The CDR3 DNA reads TGTGCCAGCAGCGTAGTAGCGGGGGGAATAGATACGCAGTATTTT. The J gene is TRBJ2-3, the V gene TRBV9; 10 bases line up with TRBD2. Germline CDR1 and CDR2: SGDLS and YYNGEE. V shed 0 bases, J shed 5 bases, and the junction held 3 bases outside the gene matches. CDR3 length: 15 amino acids.

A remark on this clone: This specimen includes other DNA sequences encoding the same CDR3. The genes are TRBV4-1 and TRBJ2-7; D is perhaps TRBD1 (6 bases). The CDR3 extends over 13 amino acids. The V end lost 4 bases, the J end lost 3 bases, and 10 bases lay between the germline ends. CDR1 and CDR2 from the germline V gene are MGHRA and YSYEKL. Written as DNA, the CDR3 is TGCGCCAGCAGCCCAGAGACAGGCTACGAGCAGTACTTC. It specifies CASSPETGYEQYF.

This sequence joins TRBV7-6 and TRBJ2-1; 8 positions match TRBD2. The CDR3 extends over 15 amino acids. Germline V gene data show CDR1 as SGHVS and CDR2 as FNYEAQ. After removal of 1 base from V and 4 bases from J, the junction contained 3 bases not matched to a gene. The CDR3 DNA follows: TGTGCCAGCAGCTTAGGCGGGGGGTCTTACAATGAGCAGTTCTTC. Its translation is CASSLGGGSYNEQFF.

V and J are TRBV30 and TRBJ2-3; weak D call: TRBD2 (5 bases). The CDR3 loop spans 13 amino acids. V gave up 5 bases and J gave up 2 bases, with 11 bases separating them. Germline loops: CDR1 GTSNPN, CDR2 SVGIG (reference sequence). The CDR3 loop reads CAWAGLHTDTQYF. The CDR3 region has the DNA TGTGCCTGGGCCGGACTCCACACAGATACGCAGTATTTT.

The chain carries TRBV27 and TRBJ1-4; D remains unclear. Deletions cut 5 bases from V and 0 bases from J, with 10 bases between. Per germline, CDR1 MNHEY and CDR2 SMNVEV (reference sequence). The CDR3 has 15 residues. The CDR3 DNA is TGTGCCAGCAGTCGTACAGCCGCAACTAATGAAAAACTGTTTTTT. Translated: CASSRTAATNEKLFF.

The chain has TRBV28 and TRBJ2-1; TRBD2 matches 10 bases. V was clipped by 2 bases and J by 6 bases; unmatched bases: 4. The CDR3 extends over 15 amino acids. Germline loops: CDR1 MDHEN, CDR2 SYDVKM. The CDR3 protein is CASSLTSGIFNEQFF. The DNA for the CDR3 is TGTGCCAGCAGTTTAACTAGCGGGATCTTCAATGAGCAGTTCTTC.